This is a list of T cell receptor beta chains from one sample in a study of blood T cell repertoires in COVID-19. Method: immunoSEQ multiplex PCR; TCRdb's copy keeps in-frame clones and lacks some. The table lists some 200,000 clones, about 85% of them singletons. The sample was peripheral blood. All receptors come from a woman aged 60-70 years who had recovered from COVID-19. Each CDR3 is given with its conserved first and last residue. D genes are given only for firm matches. Some rows have no size entry. The others give once, few or many, or a class for an expanded clone.

d_gene | len | abundance | j_gene | v_gene | CDR3aa | CDR3nt
TRBD2 | 18 | once | TRBJ2-7 | TRBV3-1/TRBV3-2 | CASSQGPGTSGVYYEQYF | TGTGCCAGCAGCCAAGGGCCCGGGACTAGCGGGGTGTATTACGAGCAGTACTTC
TRBD2 | 13 | - | TRBJ2-5 | TRBV2 | CASRGTSGGTQYF | TGTGCCAGCCGCGGGACTAGCGGCGGGACCCAGTACTTC
- | 15 | - | TRBJ1-2 | TRBV27 | CASSLTSGGDYGYTF | TGTGCCAGCAGTTTAACCTCCGGAGGGGACTATGGCTACACCTTC
- | 14 | - | TRBJ2-3 | TRBV20-1 | CSASPRISTDTQYF | TGCAGTGCTAGTCCCAGGATTAGCACAGATACGCAGTATTTT
TRBD2 | 18 | - | TRBJ2-1 | TRBV5-1 | CASSLGTRERGEIDEQFF | TGCGCCAGCAGCCTGGGCACGAGGGAGCGGGGGGAGATCGATGAGCAGTTCTTC
- | 14 | - | TRBJ2-5 | TRBV5-4 | CASSFREPWATQYF | TGTGCCAGCAGCTTCCGAGAACCTTGGGCGACCCAGTACTTC
TRBD1 | 16 | once | TRBJ2-7 | TRBV6-2/TRBV6-3 | CASSSRGQGNSYEQYF | TGTGCCAGCAGTTCACGAGGACAGGGCAACTCCTACGAGCAGTACTTC
TRBD1 | 12 | - | TRBJ1-2 | TRBV2 | CASSAGGYGYTF | TGTGCCAGCAGTGCAGGGGGCTATGGCTACACCTTC
TRBD1 | 17 | - | TRBJ2-7 | TRBV10-1 | CASSEAGTGGLLGEQYF | TGCGCCAGCAGTGAGGCCGGGACAGGGGGTTTATTAGGCGAGCAGTACTTC
TRBD1 | 13 | few | TRBJ1-2 | TRBV6-2/TRBV6-3 | CASSTTGGHGYTF | TGTGCCAGCAGCACAACAGGGGGACATGGCTACACCTTC
TRBD1 | 14 | - | TRBJ2-7 | TRBV5-6 | CASSSVSPGGEQYF | TGTGCCAGCAGCTCCGTGTCCCCAGGGGGCGAGCAGTACTTC
TRBD2 | 14 | - | TRBJ2-2 | TRBV7-3 | CASKPPGGTGELFF | TGTGCCAGCAAACCACCGGGGGGAACCGGGGAGCTGTTTTTT
- | 13 | - | TRBJ1-5 | TRBV12-3/TRBV12-4 | CASSLWRNQPQHF | TGTGCCAGCAGTTTATGGAGGAATCAGCCCCAGCATTTT
TRBD2 | 17 | - | TRBJ2-3 | TRBV6-1 | CASSGFVSGGYTDTQYF | TGTGCCAGCAGTGGGTTTGTGAGCGGGGGCTACACAGATACGCAGTATTTT
- | 16 | - | TRBJ2-7 | TRBV21-1 | CASSKLRGTSSYEQYF | TGTGCCAGCAGCAAATTGCGGGGTACAAGCTCCTACGAGCAGTACTTC
- | 18 | - | TRBJ2-5 | TRBV28 | CASIQRAGRRGVWETQYF | TGTGCCAGCATTCAAAGGGCGGGGAGGCGAGGAGTCTGGGAGACCCAGTACTTC
- | 16 | - | TRBJ2-1 | TRBV7-3 | CASSPEGTAPYNEQFF | TGTGCCAGCAGCCCGGAGGGGACAGCCCCCTACAATGAGCAGTTCTTC
TRBD2 | 16 | - | TRBJ2-1 | TRBV19 | CASSMTAGGLYNEQFF | TGTGCCAGTAGTATGACCGCGGGGGGCCTTTACAATGAGCAGTTCTTC
- | 15 | - | TRBJ2-4 | TRBV19 | CASSGAVQAKNIQYF | TGTGCCAGTAGTGGGGCAGTCCAAGCCAAAAACATTCAGTACTTC
- | 11 | - | TRBJ2-1 | TRBV2 | CASLENNEQFF | TGTGCCAGCCTCGAGAACAATGAGCAGTTCTTC